The 20 T cell receptor beta chains given below trace back to one sample, sequenced in a study of blood T cell repertoires in COVID-19. Generated by immunoSEQ multiplex PCR, the TCRdb table keeps only in-frame clones and is missing some. The profile covers hundreds of thousands of clones, with 82% appearing a single time and roughly 4.7% taken by the ten largest. Sequencing was performed on peripheral blood. These TCRs come from a woman aged 70 to 79 with acute or convalescent COVID-19.

This chain connects TRBV5-4 to TRBJ2-4, with 7 positions matching TRBD1. The CDR3 has 13 amino acids. The V and J ends lost 7 bases and 0 bases, in that order; junction bases with no gene match: 1. Germline CDR1 SGHNT, CDR2 YYREEE (reference sequence). In DNA form, the CDR3 reads TGTGCCAGCCAGGGGGTAGCCAAAAACATTCAGTACTTC. It specifies CASQGVAKNIQYF.

V gene TRBV3-1 (or the pseudogene TRBV3-2) combines with J gene TRBJ2-7, with 9 positions matching TRBD1. CDR3 size: 15 residues. Germline V CDR1 and CDR2: LGHDT, YNNKEL (reference sequence). J lost 9 bases, V lost 1 base, and 10 bases had no gene match. CDR3 nucleotides: TGTGCCAGCAGCCAAGGGGACAGGGTCCGGGCACCGCAGTACTTC. It codes for CASSQGDRVRAPQYF.

This chain links TRBV6-5 with TRBJ1-4, with a weak D call TRBD1 (6 bases). CDR3 length equals 15 residues. The germline V gene has CDR1 MNHEY and CDR2 SVGAGI. V gave up 5 bases and J gave up 6 bases, with 16 bases separating them. The CDR3: CASSTRGGRDEKLFF. As DNA, the CDR3 is TGTGCCAGCAGTACTAGAGGGGGTAGGGATGAAAAACTGTTTTTT.

The chain links TRBV5-1 to TRBJ2-7, with D unclear. Germline CDR1 and CDR2: SGHRS and YFSETQ. Trimming removed 6 bases from V and 3 bases from J, with 19 bases in between. The CDR3 sequence is 15 residues long. The CDR3 loop is CASTESPFPSYEQYF. CDR3 nucleotide sequence: TGCGCCAGCACCGAGTCCCCTTTCCCTAGCTACGAGCAGTACTTC.

This chain links TRBV7-9 with TRBJ2-5, with 7 bases that match TRBD2. Trimming at V came to 6 bases and at J to 0 bases, leaving 1 base not matched to a gene. Germline CDR1 SEHNR, CDR2 FQNEAQ (reference sequence). The CDR3 has 13 residues. The CDR3 loop reads CASRGGDQETQYF. The CDR3, as DNA: TGTGCCAGCAGGGGGGGGGACCAAGAGACCCAGTACTTC.

CDR3 DNA: TGTGCCAGCAGCTTAGTACCGGGACAGGGTTACGAGCAGTACTTC. As protein: CASSLVPGQGYEQYF. The chain carries TRBV7-2 and TRBJ2-7; 9 bases match TRBD1. Germline V gene lookup returns CDR1 SGHTA and CDR2 FQGNSA. The J segment lost 4 bases and the V segment lost 1 base, leaving 5 bases of the junction unmatched. The CDR3 extends over 15 amino acids. The variable domain in full, completed from reference TRBV7-2 and TRBJ2-7, reads GAGVSQSPSNKVTEKGKDVELRCDPISGHTALYWYRQSLGQGLEFLIYFQGNSAPDKSGLPSDRFSAERTGGSVSTLTIQRTQQEDSAVYLCASSLVPGQGYEQYFGPGTRLTVT.

This clone appeared a single time. The sample has other DNA sequences that encode this CDR3 too. The chain carries TRBV5-1 and TRBJ1-2, with D perhaps matching TRBD1 (6 bases). Looked up from germline, CDR1 is SGHRS and CDR2 is YFSETQ. The CDR3 has 14 amino acids. V lost 0 bases and J lost 5, with 11 bases in between. The CDR3 sequence is CASSLGQANYGYTF. The DNA of the CDR3 is TGCGCCAGCAGCTTGGGACAGGCAAATTATGGCTACACCTTC. Supplemented by reference TRBV5-1 and TRBJ1-2, the full variable domain reads KAGVTQTPRYLIKTRGQQVTLSCSPISGHRSVSWYQQTPGQGLQFLFEYFSETQRNKGNFPGRFSGRQFSNSRSEMNVSTLELGDSALYLCASSLGQANYGYTFGSGTRLTVV.

The J gene is TRBJ1-4, the V gene TRBV18; TRBD1 is a possible D gene (6 bases). The CDR3 spans 14 residues. V was shortened by 6 bases and J by 5 bases, with 13 bases between the two germline ends. CDR1 and CDR2 from the germline V gene are KGHSH and LQKENI. The CDR3 DNA sequence: TGTGCCAGCTCTCAACAGGGAAACAATGAAAAACTGTTTTTT. Translating gives CASSQQGNNEKLFF.

A remark on this clone: The sample holds other DNA sequences that translate to the same CDR3. The rearrangement links TRBV9 to TRBJ1-4; D possibly corresponds to TRBD1 (5 bases). The V end lost 2 bases, the J end lost 2 bases, and 7 bases lay between the germline ends. This CDR3 has 14 amino acids. The V gene's germline CDR1 is SGDLS and CDR2 YYNGEE. The CDR3 bases are TGTGCCAGCAGCGTCGGGGGGACTAATGAAAAACTGTTTTTT. Encoded protein: CASSVGGTNEKLFF.

This clone was counted between two and nine times. CDR3 nucleotides: TGTGCCAGTAGTATATCGGCTACAGGGGCGGCTGAAGCTTTCTTT. This gives the protein CASSISATGAAEAFF. V gene TRBV19 combines with J gene TRBJ1-1, with 7 bases identical to TRBD1. This CDR3 is built from 15 residues. V was pared by 2 bases and J by 6 bases, with 9 bases of the junction left unmatched. Germline V gene sequence: CDR1 LNHDA, CDR2 SQIVND (reference sequence).

This clone was observed once. The rearrangement links TRBV3-1 (or the pseudogene TRBV3-2) to TRBJ2-7, with 10 bases aligning to TRBD1. The germline V gene has CDR1 LGHDT and CDR2 YNNKEL (reference sequence). There are 14 residues in the CDR3. With 4 bases clipped from V and 4 bases from J, the junction kept 4 bases outside the gene matches. The chain's CDR3 is CASSPGTGEYEQYF. The CDR3 nucleotides are TGTGCCAGCAGCCCAGGGACAGGGGAGTACGAGCAGTACTTC.

The chain links TRBV19 to TRBJ2-5, with 7 bases matching TRBD2. Per germline, CDR1 LNHDA and CDR2 SQIVND (reference sequence). V was clipped by 6 bases and J by 5 bases; unmatched bases: 6. The CDR3 extends over 13 amino acids. CDR3 nucleotides: TGTGCCAGTAGCCGTCGGCGGGGGGAGACCCAGTACTTC. Translated: CASSRRRGETQYF.

This rearrangement joins TRBV18 to TRBJ2-5; 7 bases agree with TRBD2. The CDR3 is 17 amino acids. Germline V gives CDR1 KGHSH, CDR2 LQKENI. Trimming took 3 bases from V and 2 from J; bases not matched to a gene: 12. This chain's CDR3 is CASSPQPAGVLQETQYF. As DNA, the CDR3 is TGTGCCAGCTCACCCCAACCGGCGGGGGTATTACAAGAGACCCAGTACTTC.

This clone is a singleton in its sample. The V gene is TRBV6-6, the J gene TRBJ2-5, with unresolved D. V lost 6 bases and J 0 bases, leaving 11 bases between the germline ends. CDR3 length: 14 residues. Germline lookup yields CDR1 MNHNY and CDR2 SVGAGI (reference sequence). The CDR3 protein is CASRPNYNQETQYF. DNA of the CDR3: TGTGCCAGCAGGCCTAACTACAACCAAGAGACCCAGTACTTC.

The rearrangement uses TRBV6-5 and TRBJ2-7; 8 nucleotides align to TRBD2. Losses at the gene ends were 3 bases for V and 4 bases for J; bases not matched to a gene: 8. The CDR3 spans 15 residues. In germline, CDR1 is MNHEY, CDR2 SVGAGI. Here the CDR3 DNA reads TGTGCCAGCAGTTATCAGCGGGGGCCGGGGTACGAGCAGTACTTC. The encoded protein is CASSYQRGPGYEQYF.

This chain uses TRBV5-4 with TRBJ2-5; 14 bases are a match to TRBD2. The germline gives CDR1 SGHNT, CDR2 YYREEE (reference sequence). The CDR3 sequence is 15 residues long. Trimming at V came to 4 bases and at J to 4 bases, leaving 3 bases not matched to a gene. In DNA form, the CDR3 reads TGTGCCAGCAGCGCAGGACTAGCGGGGGGAGAGACCCAGTACTTC. Amino acid sequence: CASSAGLAGGETQYF.

This chain links TRBV28 with TRBJ1-5; no clear D gene. The CDR3 covers 14 residues. V lost 6 bases to trimming and J lost 7 bases, with 16 bases between them. Germline lookup yields CDR1 MDHEN and CDR2 SYDVKM. DNA for the CDR3: TGTGCCAGCAGGCCCGGGGTGACTAGACAGCCCCAGCATTTT. Its protein product is CASRPGVTRQPQHF. Variable domain in full (rest from reference TRBV28 and TRBJ1-5): DVKVTQSSRYLVKRTGEKVFLECVQDMDHENMFWYRQDPGLGLRLIYFSYDVKMKEKGDIPEGYSVSREKKERFSLILESASTNQTSMYLCASRPGVTRQPQHFGDGTRLSIL.

This clone turned up a few times. The junction shows a germline mismatch at one end, possibly a read error. The chain has TRBV7-2 and TRBJ2-2, with 9 positions matching TRBD1. This CDR3 is built from 14 residues. Germline CDR1 and CDR2: SGHTA and FQGNSA. Written as DNA, the CDR3 is TGTGCCACCAGCCGGGACAGGGCTTCCGGGGAGCTGTTTTTT. Translated: CATSRDRASGELFF.

The chain uses TRBV6-2 or TRBV6-3 and TRBJ1-5, with unresolved D. Per germline, CDR1 MNHEY and CDR2 SVGEGT. The CDR3 consists of 12 residues. V lost 5 bases, J lost 11 bases, and 13 bases lay in between. CDR3 in amino acids: CASSLPVSAQHF. The CDR3 nucleotides read TGTGCCAGCAGTCTCCCTGTCTCCGCCCAGCATTTT.

The CDR3 is CATSDSLAAGELFF. The DNA of the CDR3 is TGTGCCACCAGTGATTCTCTGGCGGCCGGGGAGCTGTTTTTT. This chain links TRBV24-1 with TRBJ2-2; D not certain. V dropped 2 bases and J dropped 6 bases, with 9 bases sitting between them. CDR1 and CDR2 from the germline V gene are KGHDR and SFDVKD. The CDR3 extends over 14 amino acids.